This entry concerns a single TCR beta chain. This sample stems from a study of blood T cell repertoires in COVID-19. Turning to the study itself: PBMCs, B-cell-depleted T cells, or T cells provided the cDNA or gDNA that made up the material.

Some clones are missing from TCRdb's copy, which holds only in-frame ones; the method was immunoSEQ multiplex PCR. The sample includes under 80,000 clones, more than 80% seen only once; the top ten take more than 4.5%. This CDR3 has 18 amino acids. The ends were cut back, 0 bases at V and 2 bases at J, with 19 bases in the middle. Per germline, CDR1 SGHRS and CDR2 YFSETQ. The receptor was isolated from a woman of 80 years or more with active or convalescent COVID-19. Sequencing input: peripheral blood. The chain has TRBV5-1 and TRBJ2-3, with D possibly matching TRBD1 (5 bases). This CDR3 reads CASSLGGVGGTTTDTQYF. For the CDR3, the DNA is TGCGCCAGCAGCTTGGGGGGCGTCGGCGGCACCACCACAGATACGCAGTATTTT.